This T cell receptor beta chain was retrieved from a study of blood T cell repertoires in COVID-19. Study as a whole: T cells, B-cell-depleted T cells, or PBMCs supplied cDNA or gDNA.

The method was immunoSEQ multiplex PCR; TCRdb's version includes in-frame clones alone and lacks a portion of them. The sample has roughly 410,000 clones, approximately 89% seen once. From germline, CDR1 is LNHDA and CDR2 SQIVND (reference sequence). The trim removed 4 bases at V and 5 bases at J, leaving 6 bases unmatched. This CDR3 is 14 amino acids long. Material for sequencing was peripheral blood. V and J are TRBV19 and TRBJ1-1, with 8 bases lining up with TRBD1. The sequence derives from a middle-aged woman with COVID-19, enrolled during active disease. CDR3 nucleotide sequence: TGTGCCAGTAGTACAGGACAGGGAGGGACTGAAGCTTTCTTT. The encoded protein is CASSTGQGGTEAFF.